A selection of T cell receptor beta chains follows, all from one sample in a study of T cell responses to AZD1222 COVID-19 vaccine. This table comes from immunoSEQ multiplex PCR, and its TCRdb copy is limited to in-frame clones, with some not included. The sample yields 110,000 or so clones, about 86% seen once. Sequences were derived from peripheral blood, sampled 28 days after the second AZD1222 dose. These receptors all stem from an adult who received the AZD1222 COVID-19 vaccine. Both conserved end residues are part of each CDR3. The order of the fields is D gene, J gene, clone size, V gene, CDR3 protein, CDR3 DNA. D genes are given only for firm matches. Where a row states a size, it is once, few, many or the class of an expanded clone; other rows omit it.

>NA|TRBJ1-1|NA|TRBV10-3
CASQDSNTEAFF
TGTGCCTCCCAGGACAGTAACACTGAAGCTTTCTTT
>NA|TRBJ2-1|NA|TRBV7-9
CASSLGTTSDNEQFF
TGTGCCAGCAGCTTGGGGACAACTTCTGACAATGAGCAGTTCTTC
>TRBD1|TRBJ2-7|NA|TRBV7-3
CASSPTGGGEQYF
TGTGCCAGCAGCCCGACAGGGGGGGGAGAGCAGTACTTC
>TRBD1|TRBJ1-5|NA|TRBV15
CATSGGQGRQPQHF
TGTGCCACCAGCGGGGGACAGGGTCGGCAGCCCCAGCATTTT
>NA|TRBJ1-2|NA|TRBV11-2
CASSLEAGANYGYTF
TGTGCCAGCAGCTTAGAGGCAGGAGCTAACTATGGCTACACCTTC
>NA|TRBJ2-3|once|TRBV25-1
CASSALSTDTQYF
TGTGCCAGCAGTGCCCTTTCAACAGATACGCAGTATTTT
>TRBD2|TRBJ2-1|once|TRBV7-3
CASSRDGLAGSNEQFF
TGTGCCAGCAGCCGCGACGGACTAGCGGGAAGTAATGAGCAGTTCTTC
>NA|TRBJ2-7|NA|TRBV27
CASSPVPGMTEQYF
TGTGCCAGCAGTCCCGTTCCGGGAATGACCGAGCAGTACTTC
>TRBD1|TRBJ1-2|NA|TRBV18
CASSPTTGGRLYGYTF
TGTGCCAGCTCACCAACGACAGGGGGACGACTGTATGGCTACACCTTC
>TRBD1|TRBJ1-1|NA|TRBV6-5
CASSYPGQGGTEAFF
TGTGCCAGCAGTTACCCCGGACAGGGTGGCACTGAAGCTTTCTTT
>NA|TRBJ1-2|NA|TRBV10-3
CAIAQGNYGYTF
TGTGCCATCGCCCAGGGGAACTATGGCTACACCTTC
>NA|TRBJ1-2|NA|TRBV11-2
CASSLAQKGGSYGYTF
TGTGCCAGCAGCTTAGCTCAGAAGGGAGGGAGCTATGGCTACACCTTC
>NA|TRBJ1-4|NA|TRBV4-1
CASSQLDRLNEKLFF
TGCGCCAGCAGCCAACTAGACAGGCTTAATGAAAAACTGTTTTTT
>NA|TRBJ2-7|NA|TRBV11-2
CASSFRHGVDYEQYF
TGTGCCAGCAGCTTCCGCCACGGGGTGGACTACGAGCAGTACTTC
>TRBD2|TRBJ2-3|NA|TRBV7-3
CASSRGVLDTQYF
TGTGCCAGCAGCCGGGGGGTTCTAGATACGCAGTATTTT
>NA|TRBJ1-1|NA|TRBV6-2/TRBV6-3
CASSYGADTEAFF
TGTGCCAGCAGTTATGGGGCCGACACTGAAGCTTTCTTT
>TRBD2|TRBJ2-1|NA|TRBV4-1
CASSQRDYDNEQFF
TGCGCCAGCAGCCAACGGGACTATGACAATGAGCAGTTCTTC
>NA|TRBJ2-1|NA|TRBV28
CASSQGQVAYNEQFF
TGTGCCAGCAGCCAAGGACAAGTCGCCTACAATGAGCAGTTCTTC
>TRBD1|TRBJ1-2|few|TRBV28
CASSSGQGDYGYTF
TGTGCCAGCAGTTCCGGACAGGGAGACTATGGCTACACCTTC
>TRBD2|TRBJ2-3|NA|TRBV29-1
CSVESGGAGIDTQYF
TGCAGCGTTGAGTCGGGGGGGGCCGGAATAGATACGCAGTATTTT
>NA|TRBJ1-4|NA|TRBV4-2
CASSQESVTNEKLFF
TGTGCCAGCAGCCAAGAATCTGTGACTAATGAAAAACTGTTTTTT
>TRBD1|TRBJ1-6|NA|TRBV3-1/TRBV3-2
CASSLGQVSNSPLHF
TGTGCCAGCAGCCTGGGACAGGTTTCTAATTCACCCCTCCACTTT
>NA|TRBJ1-1|NA|TRBV18
CASSGLRNTEAFF
TGTGCCAGCTCCGGACTTAGGAACACTGAAGCTTTCTTT
>TRBD2|TRBJ2-7|NA|TRBV6-2/TRBV6-3
CASSYEVAGEYEQYF
TGTGCCAGCAGTTATGAGGTAGCGGGGGAATACGAGCAGTACTTC
>TRBD1|TRBJ2-2|NA|TRBV19
CASSRRGLGTGELFF
TGTGCCAGTAGTCGTAGGGGGCTCGGCACCGGGGAGCTGTTTTTT
>NA|TRBJ2-2|NA|TRBV11-2
CASSLASRATGELFF
TGTGCCAGCAGCTTAGCTAGCAGGGCCACCGGGGAGCTGTTTTTT
>NA|TRBJ1-2|NA|TRBV10-2
CASRRGGGRGYGYTF
TGCGCCAGCAGGCGGGGCGGGGGGCGCGGCTATGGCTACACCTTC
>NA|TRBJ1-1|NA|TRBV19
CASTLGRGSDTEAFF
TGTGCCAGTACCCTAGGTAGGGGTTCGGACACTGAAGCTTTCTTT
>TRBD2|TRBJ2-2|NA|TRBV9
CASSVDGTSGAGELFF
TGTGCCAGCAGCGTAGACGGGACTAGCGGCGCCGGGGAGCTGTTTTTT
>NA|TRBJ2-6|once|TRBV5-1
CASSSDIWTFSGANVLTF
TGCGCCAGCAGTAGTGACATCTGGACGTTCTCTGGGGCCAACGTCCTGACTTTC
>NA|TRBJ2-2|NA|TRBV9
CASSVNPSGLDTGELFF
TGTGCCAGCAGCGTTAACCCCTCTGGTCTCGACACCGGGGAGCTGTTTTTT
>TRBD1|TRBJ1-3|few|TRBV7-9
CASSQDRAFGNTIYF
TGTGCCAGCAGCCAAGACAGGGCCTTTGGAAACACCATATATTTT
>TRBD1|TRBJ2-7|once|TRBV4-3
CASSPGQGGSYEQYF
TGCGCCAGCAGCCCGGGACAGGGAGGCTCCTACGAGCAGTACTTC
>TRBD1|TRBJ2-3|NA|TRBV5-1
CASSSTGGADTQYF
TGCGCCAGCAGCTCGACAGGGGGAGCAGATACGCAGTATTTT
>NA|TRBJ2-5|once|TRBV29-1
CSVIGSETQYF
TGCAGCGTGATAGGGTCAGAGACCCAGTACTTC
>TRBD2|TRBJ2-2|many|TRBV7-9
CASSFAGTSGRAGELFF
TGTGCCAGCAGCTTCGCCGGGACTAGCGGGAGGGCCGGGGAGCTGTTTTTT
>TRBD1|TRBJ1-5|NA|TRBV10-3
CAISESRGGRQPQHF
TGTGCCATCAGTGAGTCGAGAGGGGGCCGTCAGCCCCAGCATTTT
>NA|TRBJ1-2|NA|TRBV6-5
CASSYEKRSGGYTF
TGTGCCAGCAGTTACGAGAAAAGGAGCGGCGGCTACACCTTC
>NA|TRBJ1-5|few|TRBV6-6
CASSRPYQPQHF
TGTGCCAGCAGTAGGCCTTATCAGCCCCAGCATTTT
>NA|TRBJ2-7|NA|TRBV5-6
CASSLGSPSSYEQYF
TGTGCCAGCAGCTTGGGGTCGCCTAGCTCCTACGAGCAGTACTTC
>TRBD2|TRBJ2-3|NA|TRBV29-1
CSAAGTSGRAGDTDTQYF
TGCAGCGCCGCCGGGACTAGCGGGAGGGCCGGGGACACAGATACGCAGTATTTT
>NA|TRBJ1-5|NA|TRBV5-1
CASSLGQSSNQPQHF
TGCGCCAGCAGCTTGGGGCAGAGTAGCAATCAGCCCCAGCATTTT
>NA|TRBJ1-2|NA|TRBV4-3
CARGGPPNYGYTF
TGCGCCCGCGGGGGGCCCCCTAACTATGGCTACACCTTC
>NA|TRBJ2-2|few|TRBV4-3
CASSQDRQSNTGELFF
TGCGCCAGCAGCCAAGATCGACAGTCGAACACCGGGGAGCTGTTTTTT
>TRBD2|TRBJ2-1|NA|TRBV9
CASSVTRAGVGYNEQFF
TGTGCCAGCAGCGTAACCAGGGCGGGGGTTGGGTACAATGAGCAGTTCTTC
>TRBD1|TRBJ1-4|NA|TRBV5-6
CASSLAGTGGTTNEKLFF
TGTGCCAGCAGCTTGGCCGGGACAGGGGGAACAACTAATGAAAAACTGTTTTTT
>NA|TRBJ1-1|NA|TRBV7-8
CASSLALGRTEMNTEAFF
TGTGCCAGCAGCTTAGCGCTAGGCCGGACAGAAATGAACACTGAAGCTTTCTTT
>NA|TRBJ2-2|NA|TRBV5-1
CASSLSSHTGELFF
TGCGCCAGCAGCTTGTCATCCCACACCGGGGAGCTGTTTTTT
>NA|TRBJ2-2|NA|TRBV5-4
CASSSGGTLRTGELFF
TGTGCCAGCAGCTCCGGGGGCACCCTCAGAACCGGGGAGCTGTTTTTT
>TRBD1|TRBJ1-5|once|TRBV6-4
CASKARRDRDYSNQPQHF
TGTGCCAGCAAAGCCCGCCGGGACAGGGATTATAGCAATCAGCCCCAGCATTTT
>NA|TRBJ2-1|NA|TRBV20-1
CSARLGNEQFF
TGCAGTGCCAGACTAGGGAATGAGCAGTTCTTC
>NA|TRBJ2-2|NA|TRBV3-1/TRBV3-2
CASSQDLGVGNTGELFF
TGTGCCAGCAGCCAAGACTTAGGGGTTGGGAACACCGGGGAGCTGTTTTTT
>NA|TRBJ1-5|NA|TRBV18
CASSPSGPDNQPQHF
TGTGCCAGCTCACCATCTGGGCCGGACAATCAGCCCCAGCATTTT
>TRBD1|TRBJ1-4|NA|TRBV9
CASSPRTGWGEKLFF
TGTGCCAGCAGCCCCCGGACAGGGTGGGGGGAAAAACTGTTTTTT
>NA|TRBJ2-5|once|TRBV7-2
CASSLMDQETQYF
TGTGCCAGCAGCTTAATGGACCAAGAGACCCAGTACTTC
>NA|TRBJ1-5|once|TRBV2
CASSDGTQPQHF
TGTGCCAGCAGTGACGGGACGCAGCCCCAGCATTTT
>NA|TRBJ2-3|NA|TRBV5-1
CASSLRGTDTQYF
TGCGCCAGCAGCTTGCGGGGCACAGATACGCAGTATTTT
>TRBD1|TRBJ1-4|once|TRBV2
CASSESGQSMKKLFF
TGTGCCAGCAGTGAGTCGGGACAGTCAATGAAAAAACTGTTTTTT
>NA|TRBJ1-2|NA|TRBV19
CASSSGGINYGYTF
TGTGCCAGTAGTAGCGGGGGAATTAACTATGGCTACACCTTC
>NA|TRBJ2-5|NA|TRBV11-1
CASSLAPDQETQYF
TGTGCCAGCAGCTTAGCGCCGGACCAAGAGACCCAGTACTTC